This entry lists 13 T cell receptor beta chains sequenced from one sample in a study of cytomegalovirus exposure and HLA in healthy donors. Profiled with immunoSEQ multiplex PCR; TCRdb holds only in-frame clones, not every one. The repertoire has 90,000 to 110,000 clones, approximately 91% of them found once; the top ten carry about 2.1%. The source material was PBMCs. The receptors originated from a young woman in good health and CMV-seronegative.

V is TRBV7-3 and J is TRBJ1-6, with D possibly being TRBD1 (5 bases). The CDR3 covers 14 residues. V dropped 5 bases and J dropped 10 bases, with 15 bases sitting between them. CDR1 SGHTA and CDR2 FQGTGA come from the germline V gene. CDR3 nucleotide sequence: TGTGCCAGCAGCCCTGGACAAGTCGGATCACCCCTCCACTTT. It yields the protein CASSPGQVGSPLHF.

This clone was recorded many times. This chain connects TRBV7-3 to TRBJ2-1, with 8 bases matching TRBD2. CDR1 SGHTA and CDR2 FQGTGA come from the germline V gene. CDR3 length equals 14 residues. The V segment lost 3 bases and the J segment 6 bases; nucleotides outside the gene matches: 4. CDR3 sequence reads: CASSLSGSTNEQFF. CDR3 nucleotides: TGTGCCAGCAGCTTGAGCGGGAGTACCAATGAGCAGTTCTTC. Combining the CDR3 with reference TRBV7-3 and TRBJ2-1 gives the whole variable domain GAGVSQTPSNKVTEKGKYVELRCDPISGHTALYWYRQSLGQGPEFLIYFQGTGAADDSGLPNDRFFAVRPEGSVSTLKIQRTERGDSAVYLCASSLSGSTNEQFFGPGTRLTVL.

The CDR3 DNA sequence: TGTGCCAGCAGTTTCCGGACTAGCGGGCTTTACGAGCAGTACTTC. Its translation is CASSFRTSGLYEQYF. V is TRBV6-6 and J is TRBJ2-7; 11 bases match TRBD2. CDR1 and CDR2 from the germline V gene are MNHNY and SVGAGI (reference sequence). After removal of 4 bases from V and 4 bases from J, the junction contained 6 bases not matched to a gene. The CDR3 length is 15 residues.

The V call is TRBV19, the J call TRBJ2-7; TRBD1 might be the D (7 bases). Germline CDR1 is LNHDA and CDR2 is SQIVND (reference sequence). The length of the CDR3 is 15 residues. V was shortened by 5 bases and J by 2 bases, with 16 bases between the two germline ends. Written as DNA, the CDR3 is TGTGCCAGTAGTCAAGGCAGGGGGAGGACCTACGAGCAGTACTTC. Amino acids: CASSQGRGRTYEQYF. Filled out from reference TRBV19 and TRBJ2-7, the complete variable domain reads DGGITQSPKYLFRKEGQNVTLSCEQNLNHDAMYWYRQDPGQGLRLIYYSQIVNDFQKGDIAEGYSVSREKKESFPLTVTSAQKNPTAFYLCASSQGRGRTYEQYFGPGTRLTVT.

The sample holds one count of this clone. The chain combines TRBV14 with TRBJ1-2, with D uncertain. Trimming took off 0 bases at V and 5 bases at J, with 4 bases between the two ends. This CDR3 comprises 12 residues. The germline CDR1 and CDR2 sequences are SGHDN and FVKESK. The CDR3 protein is CASSQDSYGYTF. DNA of the CDR3: TGTGCCAGCAGCCAAGATTCGTATGGCTACACCTTC.

CDR3 residues: CASAKSGQGVQNIQYF. The CDR3 region has the DNA TGCGCCAGCGCAAAGTCGGGACAGGGGGTCCAAAACATTCAGTACTTC. This chain joins TRBV5-1 and TRBJ2-4; 11 bases fit TRBD1. Germline CDR1 SGHRS, CDR2 YFSETQ. The CDR3 runs to 16 residues. The V segment lost 7 bases and the J segment 5 bases; nucleotides outside the gene matches: 11.

The V call is TRBV30, the J call TRBJ1-1; 7 nucleotides line up with TRBD1. Looked up from germline, CDR1 is GTSNPN and CDR2 is SVGIG (reference sequence). J was trimmed by 3 bases and V by 3 bases; bases with no gene match: 7. The CDR3 extends over 14 amino acids. The CDR3 sequence: CAWRHRTGDTEAFF. CDR3 DNA: TGTGCCTGGAGACACCGTACAGGGGACACTGAAGCTTTCTTT.

The chain links TRBV20-1 to TRBJ2-3; D gene unclear. This CDR3 is 11 amino acids long. The germline V gene has CDR1 DFQATT and CDR2 SNEGSKA (reference sequence). Trimming cost V 6 bases and J 3 bases, with 7 bases left between them. The DNA of the CDR3 is TGCAGTGCCACAAAAACAGATACGCAGTATTTT. Encoded protein: CSATKTDTQYF.

Comments on this clone: This specimen includes other DNA sequences encoding the same CDR3. The J gene is TRBJ1-1, the V gene TRBV27, with D perhaps TRBD1 (5 bases). Trimming cost V 0 bases and J 5 bases, with 10 bases left between them. The CDR3 runs to 14 residues. Germline-derived CDR1 and CDR2 are MNHEY and SMNVEV (reference sequence). CDR3 nucleotides: TGTGCCAGCAGTTTATCAGGGGCAGGGACTGAAGCTTTCTTT. It encodes CASSLSGAGTEAFF.

V gene TRBV11-1 combines with J gene TRBJ2-1, with 13 positions matching TRBD2. Germline lookup yields CDR1 SGHAT and CDR2 FQDESV (reference sequence). V shed 6 bases and J 2 bases; nucleotides not matched to a gene: 7. This CDR3 spans 17 amino acids. The CDR3 DNA follows: TGTGCCAGCAGTTCAAAGGGACTAGCGGGGACCTACAATGAGCAGTTCTTC. This encodes CASSSKGLAGTYNEQFF.

The chain couples TRBV4-3 to TRBJ2-3, with 8 bases fitting TRBD1. Germline CDR1 and CDR2: LGHNA and YSLEER. CDR3 size: 16 residues. V trimming: 5 bases; J trimming: 4 bases; junction bases outside the gene matches: 11. The CDR3 DNA is TGCGCCAGCAGCTCTCAATGGGAACAGGGGGCAGATACGCAGTATTTT. Its protein product is CASSSQWEQGADTQYF.

This clone was detected only a few times. Other nucleotide sequences in the sample specify the same CDR3. CDR3 sequence reads: CASSAGTGPYGYTF. For the CDR3, the DNA is TGTGCCAGCAGCGCCGGGACAGGGCCCTATGGCTACACCTTC. The rearrangement joins TRBV28 to TRBJ1-2; TRBD1 agrees at 9 bases. V dropped 6 bases and J dropped 4; count of bases not matched to a gene: 6. Germline CDR1 reads MDHEN; CDR2 reads SYDVKM. The CDR3 covers 14 residues.

This clone was seen a single time. The J gene is TRBJ2-1, the V gene TRBV2, with no clear D. The CDR3 length is 13 residues. Germline-derived CDR1 and CDR2 are SNHLY and FYNNEI. Trimming removed 6 bases at V and 6 bases at J, with 12 bases between. This CDR3 is CASSKTLSNEQFF. The DNA of the CDR3 is TGTGCCAGCAGCAAGACTCTTTCCAATGAGCAGTTCTTC.